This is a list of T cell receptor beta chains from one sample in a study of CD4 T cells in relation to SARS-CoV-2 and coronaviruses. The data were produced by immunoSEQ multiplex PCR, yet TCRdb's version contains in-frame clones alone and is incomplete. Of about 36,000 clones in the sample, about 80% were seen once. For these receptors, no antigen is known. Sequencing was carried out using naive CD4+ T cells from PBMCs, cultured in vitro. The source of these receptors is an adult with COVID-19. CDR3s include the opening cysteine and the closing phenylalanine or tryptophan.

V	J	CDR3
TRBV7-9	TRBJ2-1	CASRRYNEQFF
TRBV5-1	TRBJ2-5	CASSPVGRETQYF
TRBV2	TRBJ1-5	CASSDLTGGNQPQHF
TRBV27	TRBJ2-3	CASSSYTDTQYF
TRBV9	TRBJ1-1	CASSVVLGGGPTEAFF
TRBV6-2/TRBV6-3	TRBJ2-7	CASSYRDNYEQYF
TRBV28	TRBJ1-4	CASRHGTFFATNEKLFF
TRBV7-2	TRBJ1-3	CASSEGWGGGNTIYF
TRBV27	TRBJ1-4	CASSPFPLNRATNEKLFF
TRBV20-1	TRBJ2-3	CSARGDTQYF
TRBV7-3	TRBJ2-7	CASSLNPGGEQYF
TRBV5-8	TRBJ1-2	CASSLLGTQTYTF
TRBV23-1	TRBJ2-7	CASNGVGQGAGEQYF
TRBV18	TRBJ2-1	CASSPLAGSASEQFF
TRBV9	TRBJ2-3	CASSTHTQDTDTQYF
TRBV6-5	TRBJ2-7	CASSRTWTYEQYF
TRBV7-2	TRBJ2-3	CASSLDGKSTDTQYF
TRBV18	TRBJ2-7	CASSPRFYEQYF
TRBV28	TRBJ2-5	CASSSAGGAGETQYF
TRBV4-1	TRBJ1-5	CASSQSLRSYSNQPQHF
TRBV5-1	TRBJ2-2	CASSPGGVTGELFF
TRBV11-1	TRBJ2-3	CASSLATAGVGTDTQYF
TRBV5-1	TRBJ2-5	CASGPSEAPMETQYF
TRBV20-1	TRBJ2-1	CSASHGLARRGSDEQFF
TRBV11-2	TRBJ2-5	CASSQTGDRGYQETQYF
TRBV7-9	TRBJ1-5	CASSLDRGLNYSNQPQHF
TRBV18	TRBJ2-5	CASSPRVGETQYF
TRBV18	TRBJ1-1	CASSPDSNKYYTEAFF
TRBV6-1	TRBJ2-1	CASSELPPSGGSSYNEQFF
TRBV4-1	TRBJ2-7	CASSQGTVPSYEQYF
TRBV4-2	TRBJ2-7	CASSQGFAGSSYEQYF
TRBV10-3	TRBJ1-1	CAISDSLNTEAFF
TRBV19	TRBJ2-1	CASTHAGGSYEQFF
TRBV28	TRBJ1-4	CASSLELAGDPGEKLFF
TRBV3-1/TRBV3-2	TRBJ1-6	CASSQGGGSGNSPLHF
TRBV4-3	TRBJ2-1	CASSHSLGEAGNEQFF
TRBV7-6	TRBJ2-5	CASSPLGEGKETQYF
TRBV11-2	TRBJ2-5	CASSSASEKETQYF